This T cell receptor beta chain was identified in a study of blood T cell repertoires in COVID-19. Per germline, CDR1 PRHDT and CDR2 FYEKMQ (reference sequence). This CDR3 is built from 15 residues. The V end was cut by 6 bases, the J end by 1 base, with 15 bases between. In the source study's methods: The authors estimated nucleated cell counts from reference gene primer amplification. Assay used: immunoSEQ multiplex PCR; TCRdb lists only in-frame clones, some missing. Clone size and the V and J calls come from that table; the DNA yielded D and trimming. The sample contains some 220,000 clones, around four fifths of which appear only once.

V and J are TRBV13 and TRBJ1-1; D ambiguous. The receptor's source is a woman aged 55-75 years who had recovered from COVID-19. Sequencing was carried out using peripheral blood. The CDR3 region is CASRMNRVRNTEAFF. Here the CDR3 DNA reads TGTGCCAGCAGGATGAACCGGGTCCGGAACACTGAAGCTTTCTTT.